The 11 T cell receptor beta chains reported below all come from one sample, sequenced in a study of CD8+CD57+ T cells in acquired aplastic anemia. The template used for profiling TCR beta VDJ and CDR3 was genomic DNA. TCRdb redid the calling of the reads with MiXCR, one entry per CDR3 protein. The table has 200,000 or so distinct CDR3 sequences, 50% to 75% seen once. The sample comprised sorted CD4+, CD8+, or CD8+CD57+ T cells (not recorded which) from PBMCs. The source is a human donor with severe aplastic anemia or a healthy control (not recorded which).

Here the CDR3 DNA reads TGCAGCGGAACATCGGGTAGCTACGAGCAGTACTTC. As protein: CSGTSGSYEQYF. This chain links TRBV20-1 with TRBJ2-7; no firm D call. CDR3 length: 12 residues. Germline CDR1 and CDR2: DFQATT and SNEGSKA (reference sequence).

This clonotype came up a few times. This rearrangement joins TRBV15 to TRBJ1-6, with 7 positions matching TRBD1. The ends lost 1 base at V and 11 bases at J; junction bases unmatched: 8. The CDR3 is 15 residues long. Germline V gene sequence: CDR1 LNHNV, CDR2 YYDKDF (reference sequence). CDR3 protein: CATSRVDLQGPPLHF. DNA for the CDR3: TGTGCCACCAGCAGAGTCGATTTACAGGGGCCACCCCTCCACTTT. Using reference TRBV15 and TRBJ1-6 for the parts outside the CDR3, the full variable domain is DAMVIQNPRYQVTQFGKPVTLSCSQTLNHNVMYWYQQKSSQAPKLLFHYYDKDFNNEADTPDNFQSRRPNTSFCFLDIRSPGLGDTAMYLCATSRVDLQGPPLHFGNGTRLTVT.

This chain links TRBV7-3 with TRBJ1-1, with D possibly being TRBD1 (6 bases). In germline, CDR1 is SGHTA, CDR2 FQGTGA. Trimming removed 5 bases from V and 0 bases from J, with 7 bases in between. The CDR3 runs to 13 residues. Here the CDR3 reads CASSTGLNTEAFF. The CDR3 DNA reads TGTGCCAGCAGCACAGGGTTGAACACTGAAGCTTTCTTT.

V gene TRBV7-9 combines with J gene TRBJ2-7; weak D call: TRBD2 (5 bases). V was shortened by 5 bases and J by 6 bases, with 14 bases between the two germline ends. The CDR3 extends over 13 amino acids. The V gene's germline CDR1 is SEHNR and CDR2 FQNEAQ (reference sequence). CDR3 bases: TGTGCCAGCAGCGTAGATCTAGCTGGCGAGCAGTACTTC. Encoded protein: CASSVDLAGEQYF.

Concerning this clonotype: One junction end does not reproduce the germline sequence, and a read error may be involved. Here the CDR3 reads CATSRGADTQYF. Here the CDR3 DNA reads TGTGCCACCAGTCGGGGGGCAGATACGCAGTATTTT. V gene TRBV6-6 combines with J gene TRBJ2-3, with 7 positions matching TRBD2. CDR3 length: 12 amino acids. Germline CDR1 and CDR2: MNHNY and SVGAGI (reference sequence).

V gene TRBV5-6 combines with J gene TRBJ2-3; TRBD2 aligns across 12 bases. This CDR3 contains 15 residues. J was trimmed by 4 bases and V by 5 bases; bases with no gene match: 5. CDR1 is SGHDT and CDR2 is YYEEEE in the germline V gene. CDR3 in amino acids: CASRATSGRADTQYF. In nucleotides, the CDR3 is TGTGCCAGCAGGGCGACTAGCGGGAGAGCAGATACGCAGTATTTT.

This clonotype showed up just a few times. In DNA, the CDR3 is TGTGCCAGCAGCTTAGGATCGCAGGGGGCTTTCTCGAACACCGGGGAGCTGTTTTTT. Translating gives CASSLGSQGAFSNTGELFF. The J gene is TRBJ2-2, the V gene TRBV7-9; 8 bases line up with TRBD1. Germline V gene data show CDR1 as SEHNR and CDR2 as FQNEAQ (reference sequence). The CDR3 has 19 residues. V lost 1 base, J lost 0 bases, and 10 bases stayed unmatched.

The chain carries TRBV24-1 and TRBJ2-1, with D uncertain. V was pared by 9 bases and J by 6 bases, with 20 bases between. Germline assignment: CDR1 KGHDR and CDR2 SFDVKD. The CDR3 sequence is 15 residues long. CDR3 residues: CATGSMAPAGNEQFF. CDR3 nucleotides: TGTGCCACCGGGTCAATGGCCCCAGCAGGCAATGAGCAGTTCTTC.

Only a few counts were recorded for this clonotype. The chain employs TRBV29-1 and TRBJ1-5, with D perhaps TRBD1 (5 bases). V gave up 7 bases and J gave up 3 bases, with 13 bases separating them. CDR1 and CDR2 from the germline V gene are SQVTM and ANQGSEA. This CDR3 has 13 residues. CDR3 sequence reads: CSGSTGNNQPQHF. CDR3 in DNA: TGCAGCGGGAGTACAGGAAACAATCAGCCCCAGCATTTT.

This clonotype was seen once. The J gene is TRBJ1-6, the V gene TRBV5-1; TRBD1 is a possible D gene (6 bases). CDR1 is SGHRS and CDR2 is YFSETQ in the germline V gene. The CDR3 contains 15 residues. The V gene lost 5 bases and the J gene lost 7 bases, with 16 bases spanning the gap. CDR3 nucleotides: TGCGCCAGCAGAGCCAGGCAGGGGTCAAATTCACCCCTCCACTTT. Its protein is CASRARQGSNSPLHF.

V is TRBV11-1 and J is TRBJ2-7, with TRBD1 matching 8 bases. V shed 5 bases, J shed 0 bases, and the junction held 0 bases outside the gene matches. There are 13 residues in the CDR3. Looked up from germline, CDR1 is SGHAT and CDR2 is FQDESV (reference sequence). CDR3 DNA: TGTGCCAGCAGCGGGACAGGCTCCTACGAGCAGTACTTC. Its protein product is CASSGTGSYEQYF.